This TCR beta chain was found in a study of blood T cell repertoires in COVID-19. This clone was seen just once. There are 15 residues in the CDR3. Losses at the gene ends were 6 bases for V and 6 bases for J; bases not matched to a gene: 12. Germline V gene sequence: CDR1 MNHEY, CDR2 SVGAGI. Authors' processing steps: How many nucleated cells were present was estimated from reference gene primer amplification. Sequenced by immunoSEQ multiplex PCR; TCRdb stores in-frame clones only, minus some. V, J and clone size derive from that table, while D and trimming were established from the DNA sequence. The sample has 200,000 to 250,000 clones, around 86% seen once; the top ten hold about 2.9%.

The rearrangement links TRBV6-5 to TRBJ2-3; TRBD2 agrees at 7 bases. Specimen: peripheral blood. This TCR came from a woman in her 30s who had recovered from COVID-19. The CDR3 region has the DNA TGTGCCAGCAGAGGGGCGGGGGTTAAGAGGGATACGCAGTATTTT. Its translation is CASRGAGVKRDTQYF.